In its sample, the clone carrying this TCR beta chain was seen a few times. Its antigen is as yet unknown. The source of the sample is a study of shared clonotypes between healthy human individuals. Study-wide points: The small donor group covered limited genetic and exposure diversity.

Germline CDR1 and CDR2: ENHRY and SYGVKD. The CDR3 has 15 amino acids. V lost 5 bases to trimming and J lost 6 bases, with 18 bases between them. Nashville, Tennessee was home to all donors, each a Caucasian adult. Extraction of genomic DNA in unsorted samples used roughly 93 million PBMCs. Original processing methods: Sequence data from immunoSEQ were junction-only and lacked quality scores; consequently, filtering differed. Here immunoSEQ multiplex PCR was the method, and the copy in TCRdb shows in-frame clones only, minus some. Clonal size and the V and J genes are those of that table, whereas D and trimming came from the DNA. The sample carries over 400,000 clones, around 85% recorded once.

J is TRBJ2-3 and V is TRBV10-3; weak D call: TRBD1 (6 bases). The sample taken for sequencing was PBMCs. The clonotype was recovered from a middle-aged woman in good health. Some clones in this sample may be carry-over from other donors' samples. CDR3 protein: CAISRLQGGGDTQYF. CDR3 nucleotides: TGTGCCATCAGTAGATTACAGGGCGGCGGCGATACGCAGTATTTT.